The 30 T cell receptor beta chains given below trace back to one sample, sequenced in a study of identical twins. TCRdb analysed the 5' RACE reads with MiXCR anew, one entry per CDR3 protein. The sample has around 240,000 distinct CDR3 sequences, roughly 7% seen once; the top ten hold 3.6%. The same data also contributed to another study, on yellow fever vaccine responses in identical twins.

The sequencing sample was made of memory (CD45RO+) T cells sorted from blood. Receptors originate from a woman aged 18-29 years in good health.

Only a few counts were recorded for this clonotype. The genes are TRBV5-6 and TRBJ2-6, with D maybe TRBD2 (5 bases). Germline V gene lookup returns CDR1 SGHDT and CDR2 YYEEEE. Trimming took off 4 bases at V and 0 bases at J, with 11 bases between the two ends. The length of the CDR3 is 16 residues. The CDR3 region is CASSKDGGSGANVLTF. In DNA, the CDR3 is TGTGCCAGCAGCAAGGACGGAGGCTCTGGGGCCAACGTCCTGACTTTC.

This clonotype has a count of ten or more. This chain joins TRBV10-3 and TRBJ1-2, with 7 bases lining up with TRBD1. Germline CDR1 is ENHRY and CDR2 is SYGVKD. The length of the CDR3 is 13 residues. V lost 7 bases to trimming and J lost 6 bases; unmatched junction nucleotides: 8. CDR3 protein: CAINSDRTDGYTF. The DNA of the CDR3 is TGTGCCATCAACTCGGACAGGACGGATGGCTACACCTTC.

This clonotype showed up just a few times. This sequence joins TRBV28 and TRBJ2-7; possible D gene TRBD2, 6 bases. From germline, CDR1 is MDHEN and CDR2 SYDVKM. This CDR3 is 12 amino acids long. The germline V and J ends were trimmed by 6 bases and 12 bases, with 18 bases remaining between them. CDR3 sequence (DNA): TGTGCCAGCAGCGCGGGACCCAGCTGGCTGTACGTC. Protein product: CASSAGPSWLYV.

V gene TRBV6-1 combines with J gene TRBJ2-5; 7 bases are a match to TRBD1. CDR3 length: 13 residues. Per germline, CDR1 MNHNS and CDR2 SASEGT. The trim removed 6 bases at V and 4 bases at J, leaving 5 bases unmatched. CDR3 nucleotide sequence: TGTGCCAGCAGGATTCCAGGGGGAGAGACCCAGTACTTC. As protein: CASRIPGGETQYF.

This clonotype came up many times. This rearrangement joins TRBV12-3 or TRBV12-4 to TRBJ2-1; unclear D gene. This CDR3 spans 11 amino acids. Trimming pared 2 bases from V and 13 bases from J, leaving 9 bases between. Here the CDR3 reads CASSLRQQQFF. The CDR3 DNA reads TGTGCCAGCAGTTTAAGGCAGCAACAGTTCTTC.

The table lists this clonotype with a few counts. The genes are TRBV5-6 and TRBJ2-7; perhaps TRBD2 as D (6 bases). Germline values: CDR1 SGHDT, CDR2 YYEEEE. The CDR3 runs to 15 residues. V lost 1 base to trimming and J lost 0 bases, with 11 bases between them. The CDR3 region is CASSLLGRDSYEQYV. CDR3 nucleotide sequence: TGTGCCAGCAGCTTGCTGGGGCGGGACTCCTACGAGCAGTACGTC.

This clonotype was picked up many times. This chain uses TRBV12-3 or TRBV12-4 with TRBJ2-4; TRBD1 agrees at 9 bases. The ends lost 6 bases at V and 8 bases at J; junction bases unmatched: 5. The CDR3 extends over 13 amino acids. CDR3 region: CASRQGARDIQYF. The CDR3 DNA reads as TGTGCCAGCAGACAGGGGGCTCGGGACATTCAGTACTTC.

The V gene is TRBV27, the J gene TRBJ2-5, with D tentatively TRBD1 (6 bases). This CDR3 is 13 amino acids long. Germline V gene data show CDR1 as MNHEY and CDR2 as SMNVEV (reference sequence). The germline V and J ends were trimmed by 4 bases and 3 bases, with 9 bases remaining between them. The CDR3 DNA follows: TGTGCCAGCAGTTCATGGACAGAAGAGACCCAGTACTTC. Translating gives CASSSWTEETQYF.

This clonotype appeared a few times. The chain links TRBV5-1 to TRBJ2-6, with TRBD2 matching 11 bases. Looked up from germline, CDR1 is SGHRS and CDR2 is YFSETQ. The ends lost 8 bases at V and 3 bases at J; junction bases unmatched: 10. This CDR3 has 17 amino acids. The CDR3 region is CASLGTSGLGGANVLTF. CDR3 bases: TGCGCCAGTCTCGGGACTAGCGGTCTCGGTGGGGCCAACGTCCTGACTTTC.

The CDR3 DNA sequence: TGCAGTGCTAGAGATAGGGGACTCACCGGGGAGCTGTTTTTT. Translation: CSARDRGLTGELFF. This chain connects TRBV20-1 to TRBJ2-2; maybe TRBD2 (6 bases). This CDR3 comprises 14 residues. The V gene lost 0 bases and the J gene lost 4 bases, with 9 bases spanning the gap. Germline V gives CDR1 DFQATT, CDR2 SNEGSKA (reference sequence).

The chain links TRBV5-6 to TRBJ2-3; 7 bases fit TRBD2. The CDR3 consists of 17 residues. Germline V gene data show CDR1 as SGHDT and CDR2 as YYEEEE. J gave up 3 bases and V 0 bases, and 10 bases lay outside the gene matches. This chain's CDR3 is CASSLDRAGVVTDTQYF. The CDR3 bases are TGTGCCAGCAGCTTGGACCGTGCGGGGGTTGTTACAGATACGCAGTATTTT.

The chain has TRBV10-3 and TRBJ2-7; a possible D gene is TRBD1 (5 bases). The CDR3 loop spans 13 amino acids. Germline assignment: CDR1 ENHRY and CDR2 SYGVKD. The germline V and J ends were trimmed by 11 bases and 0 bases, with 14 bases remaining between them. In nucleotides, the CDR3 is TGTGCCGCCCGGGCAGGGAACTCCTACGAGCAGTACTTC. This sequence encodes CAARAGNSYEQYF.

This clonotype occurred many times. The chain joins TRBV10-1 to TRBJ2-2, with D maybe TRBD2 (5 bases). Trimming shortened V by 3 bases and J by 2 bases, and 16 bases separated the two germline ends. Per the germline V gene, CDR1 is WNHNN and CDR2 is SYGVQD (reference sequence). This CDR3 has 17 amino acids. The CDR3 nucleotides are TGCGCCAGCAGTGATCCTTGGAAGAGCGGAAACACCGGGGAGCTGTTTTTT. Protein sequence: CASSDPWKSGNTGELFF.

This clonotype was seen more than once but under ten times. The chain has TRBV12-3 or TRBV12-4 and TRBJ1-6; tentatively, D is TRBD1 (6 bases). The CDR3 sequence is 15 residues long. V lost 2 bases to trimming and J lost 7 bases, with 12 bases between them. The CDR3 DNA sequence: TGTGCCAGCAGTTTACAACAGGGCGGAAATTCACCCCTCCACTTT. This gives the protein CASSLQQGGNSPLHF.

The chain employs TRBV9 and TRBJ2-1; D ambiguous. V was pared by 2 bases and J by 2 bases, with 11 bases between. The CDR3 runs to 15 residues. The germline V gene encodes CDR1 SGDLS and CDR2 YYNGEE. CDR3 nucleotides: TGTGCCAGCAGCGTGGGTCGAATGACCTACAATGAGCAGTTCTTC. As protein: CASSVGRMTYNEQFF.

This clonotype was detected a few times. The V gene is TRBV11-2, the J gene TRBJ2-3, with D possibly called TRBD1 or TRBD2 (5 bases each). Trimming cost V 6 bases and J 0 bases, with 10 bases left between them. This CDR3 has 14 amino acids. Germline CDR1 and CDR2: SGHAT and FQNNGV. The CDR3 region is CASSSRDSTDTQYF. CDR3 nucleotides: TGTGCCAGCAGTTCCCGGGACAGCACAGATACGCAGTATTTT.

There are many counts of this clonotype. The chain recombines TRBV29-1 with TRBJ2-6; 9 nucleotides agree with TRBD1. Per germline, CDR1 SQVTM and CDR2 ANQGSEA. After removal of 3 bases from V and 1 base from J, the junction contained 1 base not matched to a gene. The CDR3 loop spans 15 amino acids. CDR3 sequence: CSVETGGSGANVLTF. The CDR3 region has the DNA TGCAGCGTTGAGACAGGGGGGTCTGGGGCCAACGTCCTGACTTTC.

The table lists this clonotype with many counts. This chain connects TRBV3-1 to TRBJ2-7; no definite D call. V shed 0 bases and J shed 3 bases, with 3 bases lying between them. The length of the CDR3 is 12 residues. Germline CDR1 and CDR2: LGHDT and YNNKEL (reference sequence). The DNA for the CDR3 is TGTGCCAGCAGCCAAGAGGGCTACGAGCAGTACTTC. Its protein is CASSQEGYEQYF.

This clonotype was detected once. The rearrangement joins TRBV14 to TRBJ2-5; no firm D call. V dropped 3 bases and J dropped 4 bases, with 9 bases sitting between them. Germline V lookup: CDR1 SGHDN, CDR2 FVKESK. CDR3 size: 13 residues. CDR3 amino acids: CASSQRFGETQYF. The CDR3 DNA reads as TGTGCCAGCAGCCAGCGGTTTGGAGAGACCCAGTACTTC.

The chain has TRBV5-1 and TRBJ2-1; the D is unclear. Germline assignment: CDR1 SGHRS and CDR2 YFSETQ. The CDR3 length is 13 residues. The germline V and J ends were trimmed by 4 bases and 5 bases, with 10 bases remaining between them. The CDR3, as DNA: TGCGCCAGCAGCCCCACACCCAACAATGAGCAGTTCTTC. Translation: CASSPTPNNEQFF.

The CDR3 nucleotides read TGTGCCAGCAGCTTACCGGGCACCGAGCAGTACTTC. This translates into CASSLPGTEQYF. The chain has TRBV7-9 and TRBJ2-7; no clear D. This CDR3 contains 12 residues. V lost 2 bases and J lost 6, with 8 bases in between. The germline CDR1 and CDR2 sequences are SEHNR and FQNEAQ (reference sequence).

This clonotype appeared many times. One end of the junction is discordant with germline, which a read error may explain. The chain joins TRBV6-4 to TRBJ1-1, with 7 bases aligning to TRBD1. This CDR3 has 12 amino acids. In germline, CDR1 is MRHNA, CDR2 SNTAGT. CDR3 in amino acids: CASSKTGTDLIF. The DNA of the CDR3 is TGTGCCAGCAGTAAAACCGGGACAGACCTGATATTT.

This clonotype was observed a handful of times. The rearrangement links TRBV7-8 to TRBJ2-3; TRBD2 matches at 12 bases. V trimming: 2 bases; J trimming: 4 bases; junction bases outside the gene matches: 4. The germline V gene encodes CDR1 SGHVS and CDR2 FQNEAQ. The CDR3 is made up of 16 amino acids. DNA for the CDR3: TGTGCCAGCAGCTTATTGACTAGCGGGAGCTCAGATACGCAGTATTTT. Amino acid sequence: CASSLLTSGSSDTQYF. The whole variable domain, remainder taken from reference TRBV7-8 and TRBJ2-3, is GAGVSQSPRYKVAKRGQDVALRCDPISGHVSLFWYQQALGQGPEFLTYFQNEAQLDKSGLPSDRFFAERPEGSVSTLKIQRTQQEDSAVYLCASSLLTSGSSDTQYFGPGTRLTVL.

At least ten counts were recorded for this clonotype. The chain joins TRBV12-3 or TRBV12-4 to TRBJ2-1; no reliable D call. This CDR3 contains 13 residues. Deletions cut 7 bases from V and 7 bases from J, with 14 bases between. The CDR3 is CASNPTGRNEQFF. In DNA, the CDR3 is TGTGCCAGCAACCCCACGGGTAGGAATGAGCAGTTCTTC.

This clonotype was detected ten times or more. The chain combines TRBV10-3 with TRBJ2-3; 13 nucleotides line up with TRBD2. From germline, CDR1 is ENHRY and CDR2 SYGVKD. The CDR3 covers 16 residues. V was clipped by 6 bases and J by 2 bases; unmatched bases: 5. The CDR3 DNA reads as TGTGCCATCAGGGGGACTAGCGGGGTTTTCACAGATACGCAGTATTTT. Translation: CAIRGTSGVFTDTQYF.

The chain links TRBV29-1 to TRBJ2-1, with D perhaps TRBD1 or TRBD2 (5 bases each). Trimming left V 6 bases short and J 6 bases short, with 15 bases between. The germline gives CDR1 SQVTM, CDR2 ANQGSEA. The CDR3 consists of 13 residues. CDR3 protein: CSVSLVGGNEQFF. The CDR3, as DNA: TGCAGCGTATCACTAGTTGGGGGCAATGAGCAGTTCTTC.

The chain employs TRBV20-1 and TRBJ2-7; D gene uncertain. V gave up 6 bases and J gave up 2 bases, with 17 bases separating them. CDR3 length: 14 amino acids. The germline gives CDR1 DFQATT, CDR2 SNEGSKA (reference sequence). The CDR3, as DNA: TGCAGTGCCCGACACGCTTTGAGCCCCTACGAGCAGTACTTC. As protein: CSARHALSPYEQYF.

This clonotype was detected many times. V and J are TRBV10-3 and TRBJ2-7; D perhaps matches TRBD2 (6 bases). CDR3 size: 12 residues. The ends were cut back, 11 bases at V and 1 base at J, with 12 bases in the middle. Looked up from germline, CDR1 is ENHRY and CDR2 is SYGVKD. The CDR3 sequence: CAASSVSYEQYF. Written as DNA, the CDR3 is TGTGCCGCCTCTAGCGTTTCCTACGAGCAGTACTTC.

This clonotype was detected ten times or more. The chain recombines TRBV10-3 with TRBJ2-7; 8 bases line up with TRBD2. Per germline, CDR1 ENHRY and CDR2 SYGVKD. The junction had 5 bases not matched to a gene; V was cut back by 2 bases and J by 2 bases. The CDR3 runs to 15 residues. The CDR3 reads CAISENSGTPYEQYF. In nucleotides, the CDR3 is TGTGCCATCAGTGAGAATAGCGGGACCCCCTACGAGCAGTACTTC.

This clonotype was seen at least ten times. This sequence joins TRBV12-3 or TRBV12-4 and TRBJ1-5; D remains ambiguous. V was trimmed by 6 bases and J by 2 bases, leaving 5 bases between them. This CDR3 has 12 amino acids. The CDR3 loop is CASSRGNQPQHF. DNA for the CDR3: TGTGCCAGCAGCCGGGGCAATCAGCCCCAGCATTTT.